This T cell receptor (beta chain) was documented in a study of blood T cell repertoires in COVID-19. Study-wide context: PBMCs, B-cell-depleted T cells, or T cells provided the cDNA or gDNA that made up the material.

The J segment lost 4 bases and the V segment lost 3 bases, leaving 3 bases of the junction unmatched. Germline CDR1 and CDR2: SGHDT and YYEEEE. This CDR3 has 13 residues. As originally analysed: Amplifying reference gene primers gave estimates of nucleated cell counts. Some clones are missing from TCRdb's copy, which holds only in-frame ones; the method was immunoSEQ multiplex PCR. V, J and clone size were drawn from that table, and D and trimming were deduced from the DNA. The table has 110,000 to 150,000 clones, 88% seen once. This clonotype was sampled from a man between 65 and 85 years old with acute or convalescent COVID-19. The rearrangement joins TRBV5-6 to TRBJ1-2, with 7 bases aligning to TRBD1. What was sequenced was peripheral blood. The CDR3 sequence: CASSSTGAYGYTF. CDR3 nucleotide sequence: TGTGCCAGCAGCTCCACAGGGGCCTATGGCTACACCTTC.